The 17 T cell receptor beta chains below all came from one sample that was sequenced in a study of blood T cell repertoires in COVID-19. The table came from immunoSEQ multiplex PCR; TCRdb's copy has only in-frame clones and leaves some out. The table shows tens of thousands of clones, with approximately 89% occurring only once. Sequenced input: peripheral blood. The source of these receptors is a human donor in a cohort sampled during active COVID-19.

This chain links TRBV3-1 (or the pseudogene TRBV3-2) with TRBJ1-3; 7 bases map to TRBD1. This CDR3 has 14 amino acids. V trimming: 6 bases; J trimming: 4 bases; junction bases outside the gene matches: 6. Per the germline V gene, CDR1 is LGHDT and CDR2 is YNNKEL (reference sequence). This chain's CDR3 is CASRRTGSGNTIYF. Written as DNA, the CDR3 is TGTGCCAGCAGACGGACAGGCTCCGGAAACACCATATATTTT.

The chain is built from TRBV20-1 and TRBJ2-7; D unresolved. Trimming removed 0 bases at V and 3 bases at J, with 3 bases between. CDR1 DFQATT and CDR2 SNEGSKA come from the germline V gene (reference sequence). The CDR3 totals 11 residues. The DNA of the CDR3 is TGCAGTGCTAGAGACAGCTACGAGCAGTACTTC. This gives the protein CSARDSYEQYF.

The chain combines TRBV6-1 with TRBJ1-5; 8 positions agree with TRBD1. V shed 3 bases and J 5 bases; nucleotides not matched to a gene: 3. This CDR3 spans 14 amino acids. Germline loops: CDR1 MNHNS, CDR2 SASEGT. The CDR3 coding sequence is TGTGCCAGCAGTGACCGGACAGGGTATCAGCCCCAGCATTTT. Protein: CASSDRTGYQPQHF.

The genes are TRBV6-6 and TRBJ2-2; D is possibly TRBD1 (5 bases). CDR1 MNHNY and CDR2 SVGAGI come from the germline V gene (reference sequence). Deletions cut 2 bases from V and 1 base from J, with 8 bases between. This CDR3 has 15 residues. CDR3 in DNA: TGTGCCAGCAGTTACGGACAAGGGAACACCGGGGAGCTGTTTTTT. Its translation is CASSYGQGNTGELFF.

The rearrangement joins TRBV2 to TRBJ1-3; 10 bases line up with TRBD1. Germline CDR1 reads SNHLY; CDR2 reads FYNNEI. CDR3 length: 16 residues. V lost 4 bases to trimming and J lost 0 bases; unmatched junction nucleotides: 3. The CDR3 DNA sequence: TGTGCCAGCAGTGTCAGACAGGGGGCCTCTGGAAACACCATATATTTT. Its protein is CASSVRQGASGNTIYF.

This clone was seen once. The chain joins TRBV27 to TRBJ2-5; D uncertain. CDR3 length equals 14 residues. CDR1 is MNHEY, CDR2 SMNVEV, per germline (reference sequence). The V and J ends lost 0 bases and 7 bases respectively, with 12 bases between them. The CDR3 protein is CASSLSVEARTQYF. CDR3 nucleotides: TGTGCCAGCAGTTTATCGGTTGAGGCAAGGACCCAGTACTTC.

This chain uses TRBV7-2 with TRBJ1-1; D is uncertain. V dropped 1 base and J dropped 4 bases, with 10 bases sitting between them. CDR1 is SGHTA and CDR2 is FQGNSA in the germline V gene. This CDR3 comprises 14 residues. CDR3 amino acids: CASSLDFLPTEAFF. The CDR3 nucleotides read TGTGCCAGCAGCTTAGATTTTCTACCCACTGAAGCTTTCTTT.

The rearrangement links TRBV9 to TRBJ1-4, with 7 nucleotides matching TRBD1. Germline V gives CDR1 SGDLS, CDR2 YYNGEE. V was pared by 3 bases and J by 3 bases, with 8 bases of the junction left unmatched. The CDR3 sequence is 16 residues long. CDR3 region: CASSAGGNWANEKLFF. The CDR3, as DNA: TGTGCCAGCAGCGCAGGGGGGAACTGGGCTAATGAAAAACTGTTTTTT. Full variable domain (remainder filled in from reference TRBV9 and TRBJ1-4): DSGVTQTPKHLITATGQRVTLRCSPRSGDLSVYWYQQSLDQGLQFLIQYYNGEERAKGNILERFSAQQFPDLHSELNLSSLELGDSALYFCASSAGGNWANEKLFFGSGTQLSVL.

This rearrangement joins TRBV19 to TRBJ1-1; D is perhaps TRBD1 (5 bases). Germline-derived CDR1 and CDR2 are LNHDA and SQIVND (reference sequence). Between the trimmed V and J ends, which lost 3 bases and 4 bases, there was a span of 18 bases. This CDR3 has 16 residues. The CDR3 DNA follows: TGTGCCAGTAGTATGTGGTCGGGGGGACCGGGCACTGAAGCTTTCTTT. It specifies CASSMWSGGPGTEAFF. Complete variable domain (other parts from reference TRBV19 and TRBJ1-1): DGGITQSPKYLFRKEGQNVTLSCEQNLNHDAMYWYRQDPGQGLRLIYYSQIVNDFQKGDIAEGYSVSREKKESFPLTVTSAQKNPTAFYLCASSMWSGGPGTEAFFGQGTRLTVV.

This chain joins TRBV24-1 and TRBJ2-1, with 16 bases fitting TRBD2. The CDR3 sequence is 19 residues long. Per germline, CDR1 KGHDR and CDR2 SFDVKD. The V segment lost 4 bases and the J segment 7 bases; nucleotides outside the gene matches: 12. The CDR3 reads CATSDSAGTSGRARNEQFF. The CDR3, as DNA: TGTGCCACCAGTGACTCCGCAGGGACTAGCGGGAGGGCCAGAAATGAGCAGTTCTTC.

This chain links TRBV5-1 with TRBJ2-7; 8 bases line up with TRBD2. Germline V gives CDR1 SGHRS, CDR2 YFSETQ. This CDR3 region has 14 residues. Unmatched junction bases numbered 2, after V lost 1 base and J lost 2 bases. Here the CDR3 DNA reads TGCGCCAGCAGCTTGTCGGGGGGGCCCTACGAGCAGTACTTC. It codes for CASSLSGGPYEQYF.

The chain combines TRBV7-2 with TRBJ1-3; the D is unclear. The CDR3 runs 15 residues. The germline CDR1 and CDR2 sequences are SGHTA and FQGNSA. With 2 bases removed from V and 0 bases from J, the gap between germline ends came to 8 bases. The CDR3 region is CASSLSASSGNTIYF. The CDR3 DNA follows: TGTGCCAGCAGCTTAAGTGCTAGCTCTGGAAACACCATATATTTT.

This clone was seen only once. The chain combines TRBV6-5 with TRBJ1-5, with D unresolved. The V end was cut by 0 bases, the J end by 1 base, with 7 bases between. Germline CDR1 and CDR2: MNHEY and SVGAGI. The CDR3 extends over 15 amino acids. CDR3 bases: TGTGCCAGCAGTTACTCAGGGAGGAGCAATCAGCCCCAGCATTTT. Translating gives CASSYSGRSNQPQHF.

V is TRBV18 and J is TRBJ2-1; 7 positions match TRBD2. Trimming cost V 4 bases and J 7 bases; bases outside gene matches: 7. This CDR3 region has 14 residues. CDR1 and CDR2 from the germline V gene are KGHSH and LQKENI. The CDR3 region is CASSQRGGPNEQFF. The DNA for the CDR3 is TGTGCCAGCTCACAGCGCGGGGGACCTAATGAGCAGTTCTTC.

In DNA form, the CDR3 reads TGTGCCAGCAGCCCACCCGGACTAGCGAGCAATGAGCAGTTCTTC. This encodes CASSPPGLASNEQFF. The chain joins TRBV5-4 to TRBJ2-1; 9 bases match TRBD2. With 4 bases clipped from V and 6 bases from J, the junction kept 8 bases outside the gene matches. The length of the CDR3 is 15 residues. The germline gives CDR1 SGHNT, CDR2 YYREEE (reference sequence). Drawing the rest from reference TRBV5-4 and TRBJ2-1, the complete variable domain is ETGVTQSPTHLIKTRGQQVTLRCSSQSGHNTVSWYQQALGQGPQFIFQYYREEENGRGNFPPRFSGLQFPNYSSELNVNALELDDSALYLCASSPPGLASNEQFFGPGTRLTVL.

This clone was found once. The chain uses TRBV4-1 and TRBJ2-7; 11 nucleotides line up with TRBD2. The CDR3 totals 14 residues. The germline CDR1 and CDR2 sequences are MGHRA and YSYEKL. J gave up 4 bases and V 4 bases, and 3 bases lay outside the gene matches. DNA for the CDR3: TGCGCCAGCAGCCTTAGCGGGAGGGGTTACGAGCAGTACTTC. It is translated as CASSLSGRGYEQYF.

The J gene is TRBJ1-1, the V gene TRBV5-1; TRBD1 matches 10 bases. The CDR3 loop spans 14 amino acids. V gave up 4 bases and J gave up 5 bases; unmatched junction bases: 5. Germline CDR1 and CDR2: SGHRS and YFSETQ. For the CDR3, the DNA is TGCGCCAGCAGCCAAGACAGGGGGCGAACTGAAGCTTTCTTT. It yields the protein CASSQDRGRTEAFF.